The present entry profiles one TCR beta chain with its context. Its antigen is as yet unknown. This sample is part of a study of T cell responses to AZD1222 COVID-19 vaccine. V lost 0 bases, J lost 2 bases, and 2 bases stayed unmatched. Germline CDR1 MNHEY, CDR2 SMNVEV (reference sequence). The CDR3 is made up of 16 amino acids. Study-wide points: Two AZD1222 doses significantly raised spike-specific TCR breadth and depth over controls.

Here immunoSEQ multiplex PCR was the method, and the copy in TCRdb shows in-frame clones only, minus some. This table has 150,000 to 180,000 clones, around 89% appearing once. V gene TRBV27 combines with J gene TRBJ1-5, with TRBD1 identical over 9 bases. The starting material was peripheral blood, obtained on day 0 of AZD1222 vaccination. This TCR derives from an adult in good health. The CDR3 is CASSLSTGGRNQPQHF. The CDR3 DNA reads TGTGCCAGCAGTTTATCGACAGGGGGACGCAATCAGCCCCAGCATTTT.